Listed below are T cell receptor beta chains from one sample, sequenced in a study of blood T cell repertoires in COVID-19. Some clones are missing from TCRdb's copy, which holds only in-frame ones; the method was immunoSEQ multiplex PCR. This sample has more than 55,000 clones; around 89% occur once, and the top ten carry 18%. Material for sequencing was peripheral blood. Source of these receptors: a woman aged 55-70 years with COVID-19, enrolled during active disease. Both conserved end residues are part of each CDR3. A D gene is named only where the DNA matches it firmly. The size field is filled for only some rows; it gives once, few, many or a size class.

cdr3_nt cdr3_aa j_call v_call clone_size d_call
TGTGCCAGCAGTTACGGGCTAGCGGGAGGGACAGATACGCAGTATTTT CASSYGLAGGTDTQYF TRBJ2-3 TRBV6-5 NA TRBD2
TGTGCCAGCAGCTTGATACTTCCCAGGGGCGATTCCTACGAGCAGTACTTC CASSLILPRGDSYEQYF TRBJ2-7 TRBV5-6 NA NA
TGTGCCAGCAGCCAAGTTAAGCGGGGGGGAGAGACCCAGTACTTC CASSQVKRGGETQYF TRBJ2-5 TRBV4-2 NA TRBD2
TGTGCCAGCAGCCCCCGAGGACAGGGGAAGGACGAGCAGTACTTC CASSPRGQGKDEQYF TRBJ2-7 TRBV7-9 NA TRBD1
TGTGCCAGCAGCCCGAAAGGGGGCCCCCGAATGAACACTGAAGCTTTCTTT CASSPKGGPRMNTEAFF TRBJ1-1 TRBV7-3 NA TRBD1
TGTGCCAGCAGCTTAGGGCTAGTTGCTTCTGGCGAGCAGTACTTC CASSLGLVASGEQYF TRBJ2-7 TRBV7-9 NA NA
TGCGCCAGCAGTTACCAGGTGGATTCAGATACGCAGTATTTT CASSYQVDSDTQYF TRBJ2-3 TRBV5-1 once NA
TGTGCCAGCAGCCAAGGAACAGGGGGATATGAAGCTTTCTTT CASSQGTGGYEAFF TRBJ1-1 TRBV3-1/TRBV3-2 NA TRBD1
TGTGCCAGCAGTTATCGGGGGGCGGTCTATGGCTACACCTTC CASSYRGAVYGYTF TRBJ1-2 TRBV6-5 few NA
TGCAGCGTTGGGTTAGGGGCGGGCAATCAGCCCCAGCATTTT CSVGLGAGNQPQHF TRBJ1-5 TRBV29-1 NA NA
TGTGCCAGCTCACGCGGGACAGGGGATCAGCCCCAGCATTTT CASSRGTGDQPQHF TRBJ1-5 TRBV18 NA TRBD1
TGTGCCAGCAGCCTCGGACAGGGCCGGTATGGCTACACCTTC CASSLGQGRYGYTF TRBJ1-2 TRBV11-1 NA TRBD1
TGTGCCAGCAGCACGGGACTAGCGGTCTCCTACGAGCAGTACTTC CASSTGLAVSYEQYF TRBJ2-7 TRBV5-4 once TRBD2
TGCGCCAGCAGTGAGTCGGACAGGGGGGGTAATTCACCCCTCCACTTT CASSESDRGGNSPLHF TRBJ1-6 TRBV10-1 once TRBD1
TGTGCCAGTATCAGAGCGGGAGGCTCTGGGGCCAACGTCCTGACTTTC CASIRAGGSGANVLTF TRBJ2-6 TRBV19 NA TRBD2
TGTGCCAGCAGCGGTGGACAGGGAACTGAAGCTTTCTTT CASSGGQGTEAFF TRBJ1-1 TRBV6-6 once TRBD1
TGTGCCAGCAGTCTAGCGGGAGACTCCTACAATGAGCAGTTCTTC CASSLAGDSYNEQFF TRBJ2-1 TRBV6-4 once TRBD2
TGTGCCAGCAGCTACCGGGACAGGGGCCATTATAGCAATCAGCCCCAGCATTTT CASSYRDRGHYSNQPQHF TRBJ1-5 TRBV7-6 NA TRBD1
TGTGCCAGCAGCGTGGGACAGCTTGAAGCTTTCTTT CASSVGQLEAFF TRBJ1-1 TRBV28 NA TRBD1
TGTGCCAGCAGCAAGGGACAGGGTGGCGAGCAGTACTTC CASSKGQGGEQYF TRBJ2-7 TRBV5-5 NA TRBD1
TGTGCCAGCAGCGACAGCCCCACCAAAAACATTCAGTACTTC CASSDSPTKNIQYF TRBJ2-4 TRBV7-2 NA NA
TGCGCCAGCAGCCAAGGAGGGATTCGGGAGACCCAGTACTTC CASSQGGIRETQYF TRBJ2-5 TRBV4-3 NA NA
TGTGCCACCCCGGACAGTTATATCATCTACGAGCAGTACTTC CATPDSYIIYEQYF TRBJ2-7 TRBV28 few NA
TGTGCCACCAGTGGGAGGCGCGGGGGGACAGATACGCAGTATTTT CATSGRRGGTDTQYF TRBJ2-3 TRBV24-1 NA TRBD2
TGTGCCAGCAGCTTGACCCGGGTCGCCGAGCAGTACTTC CASSLTRVAEQYF TRBJ2-7 TRBV5-4 NA NA
TGTGCCAGCAGCCATCCACCTCACGGGGCAGGGGAATACGAGCAGTACTTC CASSHPPHGAGEYEQYF TRBJ2-7 TRBV3-1/TRBV3-2 NA NA
TGTGCCTGGAGTGTGGGAGGAGAGGAAAAACTGTTTTTT CAWSVGGEEKLFF TRBJ1-4 TRBV30 NA NA
TGTGCCAGCAGTGCCCGGTATTCTGGAAACACCATATATTTT CASSARYSGNTIYF TRBJ1-3 TRBV6-2/TRBV6-3 NA NA